Listed here is a single T cell receptor beta chain. Its antigen remains unknown. Trimming cost V 4 bases and J 4 bases, with 18 bases left between them. This CDR3 region has 15 residues. The germline gives CDR1 SGHRS, CDR2 YFSETQ. This sample is part of a study of shared clonotypes between healthy human individuals. Notes on the study in general: Large sequencing depth failed to make sorted-subset sequencing complete, rarefaction showed. Sharing of clonotypes among donors was expected to vary with sequencing depth.

Researchers ran the assay at a deep level. Repertoires were generated with immunoSEQ multiplex PCR, while TCRdb's copy carries only in-frame clones and drops some. Here the sample spans millions of clones, just over 90% being singletons. The sequence was obtained from a man younger than 35 in good health. Some clones in this sample may be carry-over from other donors' samples. The chain links TRBV5-1 to TRBJ2-7; TRBD1 is a possible D gene (5 bases). The sequencing sample was made of naive CD4+ T cells from PBMCs. Specified subset: CD45RA+ positively selected. The CDR3: CASSPIHFNRYEQYF. The CDR3, as DNA: TGCGCCAGCAGCCCCATCCACTTCAACAGGTACGAGCAGTACTTC.